One T cell receptor (beta chain) is described in this entry. Its antigen is unidentified. This sample stems from a study of T cell repertoires in cytomegalovirus infection. General study findings and limits: Carriage of CMV together with the relevant HLA was identifiable through cumulative public TCR beta family frequency. In two of eight donors, the top clonotype was HLA-C-restricted CMV-specific.

V trimming: 2 bases; J trimming: 4 bases; junction bases outside the gene matches: 1. The CDR3 covers 14 residues. CDR1 is LNHDA, CDR2 SQIVND, per germline (reference sequence). TCRdb reprocessed the reads with MiXCR, giving one entry per CDR3 protein. Among 150,000 or so distinct CDR3 sequences listed, 20% to 30% were seen once. The sequence derives from a human donor in good health (CMV status not recorded). Some clones in this sample may be carry-over from other donors' samples. Sequencing was carried out using PBMCs. This chain uses TRBV19 with TRBJ1-1, with TRBD1 matching over 10 bases. The DNA for the CDR3 is TGTGCCAGTAGTATATGGGACAGGGGCACTGAAGCTTTCTTT. This sequence encodes CASSIWDRGTEAFF.